A single sample is the source of the 16 T cell receptor beta chains below, sequenced in a study of cytomegalovirus exposure and HLA in healthy donors. PCR used 60 Vbeta primers and 13 Jbeta primers. Generated by immunoSEQ multiplex PCR, the TCRdb table keeps only in-frame clones and is missing some. The repertoire holds 150,000 to 200,000 clones, with 78% as singletons. The sequenced sample consisted of PBMCs. The receptors stem from a woman in her 30s in good health and CMV-seropositive.

This CDR3 reads CASSPRGLDFDEQFF. The CDR3 bases are TGCGCCAGCAGCCCCAGGGGACTAGATTTCGATGAGCAGTTCTTC. The V call is TRBV5-1, the J call TRBJ2-1; 8 nucleotides match TRBD2. The CDR3 contains 15 residues. Germline V gene lookup returns CDR1 SGHRS and CDR2 YFSETQ. Trimming at V came to 4 bases and at J to 8 bases, leaving 11 bases not matched to a gene.

The chain recombines TRBV15 with TRBJ1-4; tentatively, D is TRBD1 (5 bases). The germline V and J ends were trimmed by 9 bases and 1 base, with 9 bases remaining between them. This CDR3 has 13 amino acids. Germline-derived CDR1 and CDR2 are LNHNV and YYDKDF (reference sequence). CDR3 coding DNA: TGTGCCACGTCCAGGGAAACTAATGAAAAACTGTTTTTT. Amino acid sequence: CATSRETNEKLFF.

The gene calls are TRBV27 and TRBJ2-7; 10 positions agree with TRBD1. The trim removed 6 bases at V and 2 bases at J, leaving 1 base unmatched. Germline CDR1 reads MNHEY; CDR2 reads SMNVEV (reference sequence). This CDR3 spans 13 amino acids. CDR3 DNA: TGTGCCAGCAGCGACAGGGGGCCCTACGAGCAGTACTTC. Protein sequence: CASSDRGPYEQYF.

The chain joins TRBV7-8 to TRBJ2-6, with 12 bases lining up with TRBD2. CDR1 SGHVS and CDR2 FQNEAQ come from the germline V gene. The CDR3 spans 18 residues. V gave up 1 base and J gave up 0 bases; unmatched junction bases: 1. CDR3 amino acids: CASSLGLAGASGANVLTF. CDR3 nucleotide sequence: TGTGCCAGCAGCTTAGGACTAGCGGGGGCCTCTGGGGCCAACGTCCTGACTTTC.

The rearrangement joins TRBV6-6 to TRBJ1-1; D gene uncertain. The CDR3 totals 16 residues. CDR1 and CDR2 (germline): MNHNY, SVGAGI (reference sequence). The V end was cut by 7 bases, the J end by 3 bases, with 21 bases between. The CDR3 protein is CASTHSPYSMDTEAFF. The CDR3 nucleotides read TGTGCCAGCACCCACAGCCCCTATTCTATGGACACTGAAGCTTTCTTT.

The genes are TRBV6-1 and TRBJ1-2; 7 bases agree with TRBD1. With 1 base clipped from V and 4 bases from J, the junction kept 0 bases outside the gene matches. The germline V gene has CDR1 MNHNS and CDR2 SASEGT. The CDR3 loop spans 13 amino acids. The CDR3 reads CASSEGQGYGYTF. The CDR3 DNA is TGTGCCAGCAGTGAAGGACAGGGCTATGGCTACACCTTC.

The chain combines TRBV4-1 with TRBJ1-3; D not resolved. Germline loops: CDR1 MGHRA, CDR2 YSYEKL. Trimming stripped 1 base from V and 9 bases from J, with 4 bases between. The CDR3 covers 11 residues. In nucleotides, the CDR3 is TGCGCCAGCAGCCAAGTTAGCACCATATATTTT. Translating gives CASSQVSTIYF.

The chain combines TRBV2 with TRBJ1-1, with TRBD1 identical over 7 bases. Trimming cost V 6 bases and J 10 bases; bases outside gene matches: 8. Germline V gene sequence: CDR1 SNHLY, CDR2 FYNNEI. The CDR3 sequence is 12 residues long. CDR3 sequence reads: CASSPNRGRAFF. The CDR3 DNA follows: TGTGCCAGCAGCCCCAACAGGGGACGAGCTTTCTTT.

The chain is built from TRBV6-5 and TRBJ1-3; no definite D call. V lost 3 bases, J lost 4 bases, and 13 bases lay in between. The CDR3 consists of 15 residues. The germline gives CDR1 MNHEY, CDR2 SVGAGI. The chain's CDR3 is CASSYQTGWGNTIYF. The CDR3 region has the DNA TGTGCCAGCAGTTATCAGACTGGCTGGGGAAACACCATATATTTT.

This clone has only one observation. The V gene is TRBV4-1, the J gene TRBJ2-5; D unresolved. The end of the DNA fits TRBJ2-7 better, so the J call may be wrong. Germline V lookup: CDR1 MGHRA, CDR2 YSYEKL. The CDR3 extends over 14 amino acids. The CDR3 region has the DNA TGCGCCAGCAGCTTCGGGTCTTACCCCTCCGAGCAGTACTTC. This encodes CASSFGSYPSEQYF.

The CDR3 here is CASSYDKNGQYF. CDR3 nucleotides: TGTGCCAGCAGCTATGACAAAAACGGGCAGTACTTC. V and J are TRBV5-6 and TRBJ2-7, with D hard to call. CDR1 and CDR2 (germline): SGHDT, YYEEEE. The CDR3 runs 12 residues. V was pared by 3 bases and J by 9 bases, with 13 bases between.

This clone was counted once. The CDR3 bases are TGTGCCAGTAGTTCCTGGGAGGGCCAATACGAGCAGTACTTC. This sequence encodes CASSSWEGQYEQYF. This sequence joins TRBV19 and TRBJ2-7, with TRBD2 matching 7 bases. V trimming: 5 bases; J trimming: 4 bases; junction bases outside the gene matches: 8. Germline V gene sequence: CDR1 LNHDA, CDR2 SQIVND (reference sequence). The CDR3 runs to 14 residues.

V and J are TRBV29-1 and TRBJ1-2, with 10 bases lining up with TRBD1. CDR1 is SQVTM and CDR2 is ANQGSEA in the germline V gene. Unmatched junction bases numbered 5, after V lost 7 bases and J lost 3 bases. This CDR3 comprises 13 residues. The CDR3 region has the DNA TGCAGCGGTGGACAGGGGGGGTACTATGGCTACACCTTC. Translated, it gives CSGGQGGYYGYTF.

The chain carries TRBV6-1 and TRBJ1-4; no clear D gene. This CDR3 has 14 residues. Trimming took 1 base from V and 11 from J, leaving 14 bases between them. Germline V lookup: CDR1 MNHNS, CDR2 SASEGT. CDR3 region: CASSEVPIDSKLFF. As DNA, the CDR3 is TGTGCCAGCAGTGAAGTCCCGATCGACTCTAAACTGTTTTTT.

The table lists this clone with a few counts. CDR3 region: CASSEVGRPNEKLFF. CDR3 nucleotide sequence: TGTGCCAGCAGCGAAGTGGGGCGGCCTAATGAAAAACTGTTTTTT. The rearrangement links TRBV25-1 to TRBJ1-4; tentative D call: TRBD1 (5 bases). Germline V gene data show CDR1 as MGHDK and CDR2 as SYGVNS. The CDR3 runs 15 residues. Trimming left V 6 bases short and J 3 bases short, with 14 bases between.

The gene calls are TRBV5-8 and TRBJ1-5; 8 bases match TRBD1. Germline values: CDR1 SGHTS, CDR2 YDEGEE. There are 14 residues in the CDR3. The trim removed 4 bases at V and 4 bases at J, leaving 4 bases unmatched. CDR3 in amino acids: CASSPGQANQPQHF. The CDR3 nucleotides are TGTGCCAGCAGCCCGGGACAGGCAAATCAGCCCCAGCATTTT. The full variable domain, its missing parts supplied by reference TRBV5-8 and TRBJ1-5, is EAGVTQSPTHLIKTRGQQATLRCSPISGHTSVYWYQQALGLGLQFLLWYDEGEERNRGNFPPRFSGRQFPNYSSELNVNALELEDSALYLCASSPGQANQPQHFGDGTRLSIL.